A selection of T cell receptor beta chains follows, all from one sample in a study of T-cell reconstitution after alpha-beta-depleted transplantation in children. TCRdb recomputed calls from the PCR reads with MiXCR, one row per CDR3 protein. The sample has 500,000 or so distinct CDR3 sequences, over 9.5% seen once. The specimen comprised PBMCs, mostly from graft donor cells, sampled 180 days after TCRalphabeta/CD19-depleted stem cell transplant. The receptors here all came from a female patient aged 2-9 years who had a stem cell transplant for aplastic anemia, so the T cells may come from the graft donor. CDR3s include the opening cysteine and the closing phenylalanine or tryptophan. D genes are given only for firm matches. Some rows have no size entry. The others give once, few or many, or a class for an expanded clone.

many | TRBJ2-3 | - | TRBV20-1 | TGCAGTGCTCCCGGGATTAATTCTCAGTATTTT | CSAPGINSQYF
few | TRBJ1-1 | - | TRBV12-3/TRBV12-4 | TGTGCCAGCAGTTTCTTAACGAAAGCTTTCTTT | CASSFLTKAFF
many | TRBJ2-2 | - | TRBV5-1 | TGCGCCAGCAGCTTGGTTGGGACGAACACCGGGGAGCTGTTTTTT | CASSLVGTNTGELFF
- | TRBJ1-1 | - | TRBV20-1 | TGCAGTGCTAGTAAGGGCGGCGGGAATTTGAACACTGAAGCTTTCTTT | CSASKGGGNLNTEAFF
- | TRBJ1-1 | - | TRBV27 | TGTGCCAGCAGTTTAGGAAACGACGGCGGCACTGAAGCTTTCTTT | CASSLGNDGGTEAFF
- | TRBJ2-1 | - | TRBV19 | TGTGCCAGTAGTAAGCGGGACAGCTCCTACAATGAGCAGTTCTTC | CASSKRDSSYNEQFF
few | TRBJ2-1 | TRBD2 | TRBV12-3/TRBV12-4 | TGTGCCAGCAGCCCGCCTAGCGGGAGGGGGAATGAGCAGTTCTTC | CASSPPSGRGNEQFF
many | TRBJ2-2 | - | TRBV4-3 | TGCGCCAGCAGCCAAGATTGGGGACAGAACACCGGGGAGCTGTTTTTT | CASSQDWGQNTGELFF
- | TRBJ2-7 | - | TRBV6-5 | TGTGCCAGCAGTTACATCGGGTTAGCGGCGTACGAGCAGTACTTC | CASSYIGLAAYEQYF
- | TRBJ1-6 | - | TRBV7-8 | TGTGCCAGCAGCTTACGGGGTACGGCGGGTTCACCCCTCCACTTT | CASSLRGTAGSPLHF
- | TRBJ1-4 | - | TRBV5-1 | TGCGCCAGCAGCGTGGACGGGGCAACTAATGAAAAACTGTTTTTT | CASSVDGATNEKLFF
few | TRBJ2-7 | - | TRBV28 | TGTGCCAGCAGTTTGACAGGACCAATCTACGAGCAGTACTTC | CASSLTGPIYEQYF
- | TRBJ2-1 | - | TRBV5-6 | TGTGCCAGCAGCTCACGGACAGAAAATGAGCAGTTCTTC | CASSSRTENEQFF
few | TRBJ1-1 | - | TRBV20-1 | TGCAGTGCCACCGCAGGACAGACAAACACTGAAGCTTTCTTT | CSATAGQTNTEAFF
- | TRBJ1-5 | - | TRBV12-3/TRBV12-4 | TGTGCCAGCAGTTTAGGGGGGGCGACGGGTTATCGCAATCAGCCCCAGCATTTT | CASSLGGATGYRNQPQHF
few | TRBJ2-1 | TRBD2 | TRBV15 | TGTGCCACCAGCACCAGACTAGCGGGAGAGGGAAATGAGCAGTTCTTC | CATSTRLAGEGNEQFF
- | TRBJ1-2 | - | TRBV5-1 | TGCGCCAGCAGCCTCTCGACCAAGACAGTACGGGGCCATGGCTACACCTTC | CASSLSTKTVRGHGYTF
few | TRBJ2-3 | TRBD1 | TRBV7-2 | TGTGCCAGCAGTCGGACAGGGAGCTCAGATACGCAGTATTTT | CASSRTGSSDTQYF
- | TRBJ1-5 | TRBD1 | TRBV28 | TGTGCCAACCTCTGCCGGGACAGGGCATGGATTTACAATCAGCCCCAGCATTTT | CANLCRDRAWIYNQPQHF
many | TRBJ2-4 | - | TRBV11-1 | TGTGCCAGCAGCTCACAGGACGGATACCTTACTGAGGAGGACATTCAGTACTTC | CASSSQDGYLTEEDIQYF
- | TRBJ1-5 | - | TRBV28 | TGTGCCAGCAGTGGGAGGACAGACCATCAGCCCCAGCATTTT | CASSGRTDHQPQHF
- | TRBJ2-3 | - | TRBV19 | TGTGCCAGTAGTAGAAGGACGAAAGATACGCAGTATTTT | CASSRRTKDTQYF
- | TRBJ1-6 | - | TRBV14 | TGTGCCAGCAGCCAAGATGGGCAGAGGTTTTCACCCCTCCACTTT | CASSQDGQRFSPLHF
- | TRBJ1-1 | - | TRBV5-1 | TGCGCCAGCAGCTGGGGGGGACTCCTGAACACTGAAGCTTTCTTT | CASSWGGLLNTEAFF
many | TRBJ2-7 | - | TRBV18 | TGTGCCAGCTCCCCCGGGACGGCTCCCTACGAGCAGTACTTC | CASSPGTAPYEQYF
- | TRBJ2-1 | TRBD1 | TRBV12-3/TRBV12-4 | TGTGCCAGCACCGGACAGGTTAGCAATGAGCAGTTCTTC | CASTGQVSNEQFF
- | TRBJ2-2 | TRBD2 | TRBV5-4 | TGTGCCAGCAGCCATCTTGCGGGAGTTTGGGCCGGGGAGCTGTTTTTT | CASSHLAGVWAGELFF
- | TRBJ2-2 | - | TRBV27 | TGTGCCAGCAGTGGCATTGGCCGTCGGGAAGCTGGGGAGCTGTTTTTT | CASSGIGRREAGELFF
few | TRBJ1-5 | - | TRBV7-2 | TGTGCCAGCAGCTTAGCGGTTTTCGGGCTTAATCAGCCCCAGCATTTT | CASSLAVFGLNQPQHF
once | TRBJ2-1 | TRBD2 | TRBV30 | TGTGCCTGGGGGCGGGAGCGTGAGCAGTTCTTC | CAWGREREQFF
many | TRBJ2-3 | TRBD2 | TRBV20-1 | TGCAGTGCTAGCGAGCGGGAGCTCGCAGATACGCAGTATTTT | CSASERELADTQYF
few | TRBJ2-5 | TRBD2 | TRBV7-2 | TGTGCCAGCAGTCGCGAACCGGGACTAGGGAGCCAAGAGACCCAGTACTTC | CASSREPGLGSQETQYF
few | TRBJ2-5 | - | TRBV5-1 | TGCGCCAGCAGCTTGCCGCTAGGGGAGACCCAGTACTTC | CASSLPLGETQYF
- | TRBJ2-7 | TRBD1 | TRBV13 | TGTGCCAGCAGCTGGGGGACAGGCCCCCTCGAGCAGTACTTC | CASSWGTGPLEQYF
few | TRBJ2-4 | - | TRBV5-1 | TGCGCCAGCAGCTTGGAAGCGGCCAAAAACATTCAGTACTTC | CASSLEAAKNIQYF
- | TRBJ2-1 | - | TRBV7-2 | TGTGCCAGCAGCCCAGGGGGCGGGAGGGCCGGTAATGAGCAGTTCTTC | CASSPGGGRAGNEQFF
many | TRBJ2-2 | - | TRBV28 | TGTGCCAGCAGCTCCCGCCCCGGGGAGCTGTTTTTT | CASSSRPGELFF
- | TRBJ2-1 | - | TRBV5-1 | TGCGCCAGCAGCTTCAGGGGAGGTTCCTACAATGAGCAGTTCTTC | CASSFRGGSYNEQFF
- | TRBJ2-4 | - | TRBV5-8 | TGTGCCAGCAGCTTGGACTCTTCAACCTTAGCCAAAAACATTCAGTACTTC | CASSLDSSTLAKNIQYF
- | TRBJ2-2 | TRBD2 | TRBV28 | TGTGCCAGCACGCCTAGCGGGAGGCCCGGGGAGCTGTTTTTT | CASTPSGRPGELFF